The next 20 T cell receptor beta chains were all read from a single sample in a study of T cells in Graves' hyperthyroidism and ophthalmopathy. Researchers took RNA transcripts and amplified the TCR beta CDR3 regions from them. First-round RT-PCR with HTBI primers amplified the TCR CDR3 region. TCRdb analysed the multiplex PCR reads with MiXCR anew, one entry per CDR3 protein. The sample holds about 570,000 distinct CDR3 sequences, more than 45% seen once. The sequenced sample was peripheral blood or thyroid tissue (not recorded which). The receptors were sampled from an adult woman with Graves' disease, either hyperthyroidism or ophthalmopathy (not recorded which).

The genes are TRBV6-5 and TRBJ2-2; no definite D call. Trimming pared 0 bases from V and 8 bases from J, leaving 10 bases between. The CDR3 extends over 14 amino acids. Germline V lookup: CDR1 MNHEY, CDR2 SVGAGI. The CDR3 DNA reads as TGTGCCAGCAGTTACTCGACCCTCTCAGGGGAGCTGTTTTTT. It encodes CASSYSTLSGELFF.

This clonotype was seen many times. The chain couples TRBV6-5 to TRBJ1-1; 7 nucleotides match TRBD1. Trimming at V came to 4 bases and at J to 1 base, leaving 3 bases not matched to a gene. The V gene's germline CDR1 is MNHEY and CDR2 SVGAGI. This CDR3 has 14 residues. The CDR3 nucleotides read TGTGCCAGCAGTTCCCGGGACAGGAACACTGAAGCTTTCTTT. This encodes CASSSRDRNTEAFF.

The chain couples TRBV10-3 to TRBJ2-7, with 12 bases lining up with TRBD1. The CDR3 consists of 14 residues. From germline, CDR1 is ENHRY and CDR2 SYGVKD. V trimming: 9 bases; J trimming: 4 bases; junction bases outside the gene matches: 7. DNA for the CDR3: TGTGCCATGGGTCCGGGACAGGGGGCTTACGAGCAGTACTTC. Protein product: CAMGPGQGAYEQYF.

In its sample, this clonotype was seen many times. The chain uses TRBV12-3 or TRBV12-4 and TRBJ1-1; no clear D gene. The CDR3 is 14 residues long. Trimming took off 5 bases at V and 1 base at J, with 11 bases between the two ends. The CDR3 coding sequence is TGTGCCAGCAGTCCCGCCTGGGGGAACACTGAAGCTTTCTTT. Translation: CASSPAWGNTEAFF.

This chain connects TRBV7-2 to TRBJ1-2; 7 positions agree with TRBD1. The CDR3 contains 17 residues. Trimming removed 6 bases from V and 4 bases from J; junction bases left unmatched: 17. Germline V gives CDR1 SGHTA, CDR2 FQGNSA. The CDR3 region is CASRSLRGPTLAYGYTF. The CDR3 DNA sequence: TGTGCCAGCAGAAGCTTAAGGGGGCCTACTCTCGCCTATGGCTACACCTTC.

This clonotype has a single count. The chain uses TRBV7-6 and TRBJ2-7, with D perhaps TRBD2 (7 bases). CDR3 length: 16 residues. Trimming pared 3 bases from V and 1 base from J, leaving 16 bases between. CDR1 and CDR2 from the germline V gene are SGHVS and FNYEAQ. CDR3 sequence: CASSLTRGGGSYEQYF. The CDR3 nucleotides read TGTGCCAGCAGCTTGACCAGGGGAGGGGGATCCTACGAGCAGTACTTC. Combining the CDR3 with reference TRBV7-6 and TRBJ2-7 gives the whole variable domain GAGVSQSPRYKVTKRGQDVALRCDPISGHVSLYWYRQALGQGPEFLTYFNYEAQQDKSGLPNDRFSAERPEGSISTLTIQRTEQRDSAMYRCASSLTRGGGSYEQYFGPGTRLTVT.

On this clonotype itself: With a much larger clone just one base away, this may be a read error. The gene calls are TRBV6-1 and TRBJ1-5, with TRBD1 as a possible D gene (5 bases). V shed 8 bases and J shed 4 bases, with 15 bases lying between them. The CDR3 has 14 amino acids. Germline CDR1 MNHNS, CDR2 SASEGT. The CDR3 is CASGPGGTNQPQHF. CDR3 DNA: TGTGCCAGCGGCCCGGGGGGGACGAATCAGCCCCAGCATTTT.

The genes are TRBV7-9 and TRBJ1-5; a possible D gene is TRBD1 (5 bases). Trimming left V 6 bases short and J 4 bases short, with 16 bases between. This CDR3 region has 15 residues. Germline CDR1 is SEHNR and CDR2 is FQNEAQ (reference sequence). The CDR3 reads CASSWGGARNQPQHF. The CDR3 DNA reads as TGTGCCAGCAGTTGGGGAGGGGCGCGGAATCAGCCCCAGCATTTT.

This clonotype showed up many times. The DNA of the CDR3 is TGTGCCAGCAGCTTGGACCCCTACAACACTGAAGCTTTCTTT. This codes for CASSLDPYNTEAFF. The V and J genes are TRBV5-6 and TRBJ1-1; D unclear. This CDR3 region has 14 residues. Trimming removed 0 bases from V and 2 bases from J, with 8 bases in between. Germline lookup yields CDR1 SGHDT and CDR2 YYEEEE.

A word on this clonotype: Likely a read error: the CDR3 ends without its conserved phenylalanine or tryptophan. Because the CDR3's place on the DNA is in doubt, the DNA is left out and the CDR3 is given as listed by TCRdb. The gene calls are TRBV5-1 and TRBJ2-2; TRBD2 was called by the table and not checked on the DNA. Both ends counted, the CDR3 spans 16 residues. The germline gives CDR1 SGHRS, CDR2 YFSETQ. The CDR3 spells CASSRGTSKHRGAVFQ.

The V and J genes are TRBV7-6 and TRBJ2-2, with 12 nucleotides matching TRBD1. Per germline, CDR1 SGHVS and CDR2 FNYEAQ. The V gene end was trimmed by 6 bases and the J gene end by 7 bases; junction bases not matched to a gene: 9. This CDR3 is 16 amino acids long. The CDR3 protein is CASSDPGTGGGGELFF. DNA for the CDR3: TGTGCCAGCAGTGACCCCGGGACAGGGGGCGGCGGGGAGCTGTTTTTT.

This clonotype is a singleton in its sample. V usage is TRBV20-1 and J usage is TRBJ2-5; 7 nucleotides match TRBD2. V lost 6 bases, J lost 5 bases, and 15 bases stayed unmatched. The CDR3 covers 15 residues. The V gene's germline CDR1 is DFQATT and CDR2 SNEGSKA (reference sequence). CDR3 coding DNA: TGCAGTGCCCGGCGGAGAGCGGGGAAAAAGGAGACCCAGTACTTC. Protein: CSARRRAGKKETQYF.

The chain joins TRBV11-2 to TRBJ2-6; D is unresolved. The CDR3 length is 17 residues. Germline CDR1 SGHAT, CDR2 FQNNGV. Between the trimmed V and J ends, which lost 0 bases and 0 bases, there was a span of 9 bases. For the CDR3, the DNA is TGTGCCAGCAGCTTAGATTCAGGCAACTCTGGGGCCAACGTCCTGACTTTC. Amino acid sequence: CASSLDSGNSGANVLTF.

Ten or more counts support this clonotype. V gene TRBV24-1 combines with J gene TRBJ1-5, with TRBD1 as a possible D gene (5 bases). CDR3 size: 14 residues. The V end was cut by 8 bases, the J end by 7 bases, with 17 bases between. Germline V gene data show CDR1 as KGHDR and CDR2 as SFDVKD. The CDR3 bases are TGTGCCACCACCCGGGGCCCAACAAGGCAGCCCCAGCATTTT. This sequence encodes CATTRGPTRQPQHF.

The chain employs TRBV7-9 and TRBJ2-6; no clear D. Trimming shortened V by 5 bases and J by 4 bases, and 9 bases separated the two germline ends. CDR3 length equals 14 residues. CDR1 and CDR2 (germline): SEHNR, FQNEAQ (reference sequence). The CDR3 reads CASSRIPGANVLTF. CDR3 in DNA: TGTGCCAGCAGCCGTATCCCCGGGGCCAACGTCCTGACTTTC.

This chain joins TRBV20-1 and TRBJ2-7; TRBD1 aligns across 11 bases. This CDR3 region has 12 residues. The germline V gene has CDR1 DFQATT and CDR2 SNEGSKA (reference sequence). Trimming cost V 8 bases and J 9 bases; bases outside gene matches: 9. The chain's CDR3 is CSYSDRGRGQYF. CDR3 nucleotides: TGCAGTTACTCGGACAGGGGGCGCGGGCAGTACTTC.

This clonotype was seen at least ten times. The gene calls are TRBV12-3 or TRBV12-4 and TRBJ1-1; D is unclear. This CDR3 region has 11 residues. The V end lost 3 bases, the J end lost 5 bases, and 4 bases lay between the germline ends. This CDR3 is CASSFQTEAFF. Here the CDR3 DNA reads TGTGCCAGCAGTTTCCAGACTGAAGCTTTCTTT.

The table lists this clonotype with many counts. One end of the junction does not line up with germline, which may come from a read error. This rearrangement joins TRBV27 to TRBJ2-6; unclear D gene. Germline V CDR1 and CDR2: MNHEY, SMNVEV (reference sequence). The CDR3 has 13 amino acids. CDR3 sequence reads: CASSFPGANVLTF. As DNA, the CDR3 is TGCGCCAGCAGCTTCCCAGGGGCCAACGTCCTGACTTTC.

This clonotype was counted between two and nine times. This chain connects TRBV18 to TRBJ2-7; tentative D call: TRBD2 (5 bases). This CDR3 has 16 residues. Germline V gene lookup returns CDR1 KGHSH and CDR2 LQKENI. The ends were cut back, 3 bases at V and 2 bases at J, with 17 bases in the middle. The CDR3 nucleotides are TGTGCCAGCTCACCCGGGATCCCGACGGAAACCTACGAGCAGTACTTC. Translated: CASSPGIPTETYEQYF. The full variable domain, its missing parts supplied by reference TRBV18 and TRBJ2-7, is NAGVMQNPRHLVRRRGQEARLRCSPMKGHSHVYWYRQLPEEGLKFMVYLQKENIIDESGMPKERFSAEFPKEGPSILRIQQVVRGDSAAYFCASSPGIPTETYEQYFGPGTRLTVT.

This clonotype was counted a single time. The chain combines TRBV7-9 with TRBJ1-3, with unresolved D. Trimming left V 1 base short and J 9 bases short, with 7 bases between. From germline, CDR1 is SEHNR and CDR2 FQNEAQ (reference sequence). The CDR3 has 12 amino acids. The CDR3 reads CASSLGGLTIYF. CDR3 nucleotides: TGTGCCAGCAGCTTAGGAGGACTCACCATATATTTT.